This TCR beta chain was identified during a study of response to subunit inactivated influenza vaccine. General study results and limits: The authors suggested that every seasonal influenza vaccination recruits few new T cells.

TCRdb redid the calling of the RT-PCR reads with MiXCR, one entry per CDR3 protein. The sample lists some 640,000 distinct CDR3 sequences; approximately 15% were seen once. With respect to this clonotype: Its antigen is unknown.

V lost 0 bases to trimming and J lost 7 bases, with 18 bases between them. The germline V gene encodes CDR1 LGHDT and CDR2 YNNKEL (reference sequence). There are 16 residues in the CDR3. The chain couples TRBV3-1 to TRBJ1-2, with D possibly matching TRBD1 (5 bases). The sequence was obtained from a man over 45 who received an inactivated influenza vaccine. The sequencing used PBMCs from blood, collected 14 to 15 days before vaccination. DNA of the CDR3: TGTGCCAGCAGCCAAGATTGGGCCGGAGGGGTAGGTGGCTACACCTTC. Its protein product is CASSQDWAGGVGGYTF.